Here is one T cell receptor beta chain with its context. CD45RO negativity and positive selection for CCR7 defined naive CD8 cells, a population that excluded terminally differentiated effector memory CD45RA+ cells. TCRdb's table, derived via immunoSEQ multiplex PCR, lists solely in-frame clones and lacks some. Among about 870,000 clones, about 92% were seen once, and the ten largest hold 24%. Germline lookup yields CDR1 MNHEY and CDR2 SMNVEV (reference sequence). V dropped 4 bases and J dropped 7; count of bases not matched to a gene: 10. The CDR3 extends over 17 amino acids. This entry comes from a study of shared clonotypes between healthy human individuals.

The TCR comes from a man aged 30 to 45 in good health. The sample taken for sequencing was naive CD8+ T cells sorted from blood. The chain combines TRBV27 with TRBJ2-1; TRBD2 matches at 13 bases. The CDR3 sequence: CASSSSRTSGSNNEQFF. The CDR3, as DNA: TGTGCCAGCAGTTCCTCCCGGACTAGCGGGAGTAATAATGAGCAGTTCTTC.